Below, 12 T cell receptor beta chains from the same sample are listed, as sequenced in a study of T cell responses to AZD1222 COVID-19 vaccine. The assay was immunoSEQ multiplex PCR, and TCRdb's table has in-frame clones only and misses some. The sample records some 100,000 clones, more than 75% being singletons. The specimen was peripheral blood, collected on day 0 of AZD1222 vaccination. These receptors were taken from an adult in good health.

This chain joins TRBV10-3 and TRBJ1-1; 8 bases agree with TRBD1. Losses at the gene ends were 0 bases for V and 1 base for J; bases not matched to a gene: 1. The CDR3 runs to 15 residues. CDR1 is ENHRY, CDR2 SYGVKD, per germline. This CDR3 is CAISESTGGNTEAFF. In nucleotides, the CDR3 is TGTGCCATCAGTGAGTCAACAGGGGGGAACACTGAAGCTTTCTTT.

This clone was seen a few times. V gene TRBV7-6 combines with J gene TRBJ2-7; possibly TRBD1 for D (6 bases). The ends were cut back, 2 bases at V and 4 bases at J, with 24 bases in the middle. Germline loops: CDR1 SGHVS, CDR2 FNYEAQ. This CDR3 region has 18 residues. The CDR3 loop reads CASSLRTGLNGGRYEQYF. The DNA for the CDR3 is TGTGCCAGCAGCTTACGCACGGGGCTGAATGGGGGCCGGTACGAGCAGTACTTC.

The V gene is TRBV12-5, the J gene TRBJ1-1; no reliable D call. V lost 1 base and J lost 0, with 12 bases in between. Germline V gene lookup returns CDR1 LGHNT and CDR2 FRNRAP. The CDR3 extends over 16 amino acids. The CDR3: CASGLGRSVVNTEAFF. CDR3 DNA: TGTGCTAGTGGTTTGGGCAGGAGCGTGGTGAACACTGAAGCTTTCTTT.

V gene TRBV6-5 combines with J gene TRBJ1-3; D possibly corresponds to TRBD1 (5 bases). This CDR3 is 15 amino acids long. CDR1 is MNHEY and CDR2 is SVGAGI in the germline V gene. V was trimmed by 7 bases and J by 0 bases, leaving 13 bases between them. The DNA of the CDR3 is TGTGCCAGCATCGAAAGGGGTAGCTCTGGAAACACCATATATTTT. Amino acid sequence: CASIERGSSGNTIYF.

The chain combines TRBV7-9 with TRBJ2-3; TRBD2 agrees at 7 bases. CDR3 length: 16 residues. Germline V gene sequence: CDR1 SEHNR, CDR2 FQNEAQ (reference sequence). V trimming: 2 bases; J trimming: 4 bases; junction bases outside the gene matches: 9. This chain's CDR3 is CASSLQPGGSADTQYF. In DNA, the CDR3 is TGTGCCAGCAGCTTACAGCCGGGAGGTTCGGCAGATACGCAGTATTTT.

V usage is TRBV6-5 and J usage is TRBJ1-2; TRBD1 agrees at 9 bases. Germline V CDR1 and CDR2: MNHEY, SVGAGI. This CDR3 contains 13 residues. After removal of 6 bases from V and 4 bases from J, the junction contained 3 bases not matched to a gene. CDR3: CASSQDRGYGYTF. The CDR3 DNA is TGTGCCAGCAGCCAGGACAGGGGCTATGGCTACACCTTC.

V and J are TRBV20-1 and TRBJ2-3, with D unclear. There are 10 residues in the CDR3. Germline CDR1 is DFQATT and CDR2 is SNEGSKA (reference sequence). The ends were cut back, 5 bases at V and 4 bases at J, with 4 bases in the middle. Here the CDR3 DNA reads TGCAGTGCTCAGGCAGATACGCAGTATTTT. It translates to CSAQADTQYF.

The J gene is TRBJ1-1, the V gene TRBV7-9; D unresolved. V lost 3 bases and J lost 3, with 8 bases in between. Germline CDR1 is SEHNR and CDR2 is FQNEAQ (reference sequence). The CDR3 length is 13 residues. CDR3 nucleotide sequence: TGTGCCAGCAGCTTTTTTGCGGACACTGAAGCTTTCTTT. Protein sequence: CASSFFADTEAFF.

The genes are TRBV30 and TRBJ2-3, with 11 positions matching TRBD2. The CDR3 runs 15 residues. CDR1 is GTSNPN and CDR2 is SVGIG in the germline V gene (reference sequence). With 2 bases clipped from V and 6 bases from J, the junction kept 7 bases outside the gene matches. CDR3 coding DNA: TGTGCCTGGAGTCCGGGACTAGCGGCGCCGGATACGCAGTATTTT. This translates into CAWSPGLAAPDTQYF. The variable domain in full, with the rest retrieved from reference TRBV30 and TRBJ2-3, is SQTIHQWPATLVQPVGSPLSLECTVEGTSNPNLYWYRQAAGRGLQLLFYSVGIGQISSEVPQNLSASRPQDRQFILSSKKLLLSDSGFYLCAWSPGLAAPDTQYFGPGTRLTVL.

J is TRBJ1-2 and V is TRBV29-1, with D perhaps TRBD1 (6 bases). V was pared by 4 bases and J by 10 bases, with 25 bases between. This CDR3 has 15 residues. CDR1 is SQVTM, CDR2 ANQGSEA, per germline. CDR3 nucleotide sequence: TGCAGCGTTGGTGACCCACAGGGCTCAGCCGACGTCTACACCTTC. This encodes CSVGDPQGSADVYTF.

V usage is TRBV5-1 and J usage is TRBJ2-7, with TRBD1 matching 10 bases. Trimming removed 4 bases from V and 5 bases from J; junction bases left unmatched: 9. From germline, CDR1 is SGHRS and CDR2 YFSETQ. The CDR3 length is 15 residues. The DNA of the CDR3 is TGCGCCAGCAGCATCCGGGACAGGGGAATAGACGAGCAGTACTTC. This gives the protein CASSIRDRGIDEQYF.

The V and J genes are TRBV19 and TRBJ2-1; D possibly matches TRBD1 or TRBD2 (5 bases each). The CDR3 runs 15 residues. V shed 5 bases and J shed 8 bases, with 19 bases lying between them. Germline V gene sequence: CDR1 LNHDA, CDR2 SQIVND (reference sequence). CDR3 nucleotide sequence: TGTGCCAGTAGTCTCCGGAGGTGGGGCGGCGATGAGCAGTTCTTC. Translating it yields CASSLRRWGGDEQFF.